The clone carrying this T cell receptor beta chain was counted many times. Antigen specificity is unknown. This record belongs to a study of T-cell memory formation after mild COVID-19. Study as a whole: Clustering of TCRs was largely donor specific. Study-wide points: Clones that contracted clustered mainly in CM and EM if CD4+ and in EMRA if CD8+. Clones shrinking from day 15 to 85 showed even CD4/CD8 mixes; later expanders tilted CD4+.

TCRdb analysed the 5' RACE reads with MiXCR anew, one entry per CDR3 protein. Altogether fewer than 650,000 distinct CDR3 sequences are present, 20% to 25% being singletons, with the ten largest covering around 7.7%. The receptor was isolated from an adult woman who had mild COVID-19 (a few samples of this study predate the infection). Cell type and time point are not known. What was sequenced was PBMCs or a T cell subset sorted from them (not recorded which).

CDR3 DNA: TGTGCCATCAGCCCCGGACTAGCGGGGGGCCACAATGAGCAGTTCTTC. It translates to CAISPGLAGGHNEQFF. The V call is TRBV10-3, the J call TRBJ2-1; TRBD2 agrees at 14 bases. Germline CDR1 ENHRY, CDR2 SYGVKD. Losses at the gene ends were 6 bases for V and 5 bases for J; bases not matched to a gene: 6. This CDR3 contains 16 residues.